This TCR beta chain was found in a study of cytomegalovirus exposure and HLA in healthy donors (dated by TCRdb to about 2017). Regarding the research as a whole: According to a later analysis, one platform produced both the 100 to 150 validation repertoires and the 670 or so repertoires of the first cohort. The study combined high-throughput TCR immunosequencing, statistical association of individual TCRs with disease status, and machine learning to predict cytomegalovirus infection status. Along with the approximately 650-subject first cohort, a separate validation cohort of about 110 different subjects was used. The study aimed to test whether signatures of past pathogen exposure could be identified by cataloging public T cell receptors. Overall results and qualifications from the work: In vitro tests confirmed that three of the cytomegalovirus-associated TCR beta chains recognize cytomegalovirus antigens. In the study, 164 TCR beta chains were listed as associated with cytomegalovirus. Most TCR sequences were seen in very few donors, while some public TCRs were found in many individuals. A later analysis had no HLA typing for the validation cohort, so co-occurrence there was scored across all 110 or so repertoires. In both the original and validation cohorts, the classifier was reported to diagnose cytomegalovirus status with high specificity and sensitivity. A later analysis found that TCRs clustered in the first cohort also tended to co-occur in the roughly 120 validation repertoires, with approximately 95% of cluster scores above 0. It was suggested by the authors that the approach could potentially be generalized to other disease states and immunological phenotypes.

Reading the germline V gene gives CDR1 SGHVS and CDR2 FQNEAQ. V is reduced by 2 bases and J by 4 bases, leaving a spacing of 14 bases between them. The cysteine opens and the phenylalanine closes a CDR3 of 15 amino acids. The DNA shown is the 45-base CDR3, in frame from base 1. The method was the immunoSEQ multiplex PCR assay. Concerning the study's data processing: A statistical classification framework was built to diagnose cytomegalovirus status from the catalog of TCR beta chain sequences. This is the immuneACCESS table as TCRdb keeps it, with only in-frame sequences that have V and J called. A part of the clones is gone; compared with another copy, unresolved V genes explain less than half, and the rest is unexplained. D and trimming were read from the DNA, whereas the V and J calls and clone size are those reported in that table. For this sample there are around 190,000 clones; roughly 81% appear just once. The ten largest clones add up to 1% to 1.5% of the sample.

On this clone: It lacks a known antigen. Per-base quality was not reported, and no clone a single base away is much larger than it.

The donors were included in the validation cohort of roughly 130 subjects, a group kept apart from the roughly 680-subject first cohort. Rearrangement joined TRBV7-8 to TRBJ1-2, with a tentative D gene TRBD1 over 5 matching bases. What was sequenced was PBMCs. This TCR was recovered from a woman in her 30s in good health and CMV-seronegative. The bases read TGTGCCAGCAGCTTACGCGCGGGACCCAGCTATGGCTACACCTTC. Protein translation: CASSLRAGPSYGYTF.